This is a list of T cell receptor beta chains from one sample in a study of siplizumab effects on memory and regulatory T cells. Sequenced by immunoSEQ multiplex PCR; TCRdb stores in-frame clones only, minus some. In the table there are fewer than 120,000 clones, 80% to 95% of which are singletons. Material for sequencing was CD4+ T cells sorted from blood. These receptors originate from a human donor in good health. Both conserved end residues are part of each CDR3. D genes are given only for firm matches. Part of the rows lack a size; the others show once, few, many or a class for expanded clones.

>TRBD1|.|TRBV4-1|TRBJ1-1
CASSSLIGDRGRVITEAFF
TGCGCCAGCAGCTCTCTAATCGGGGACAGGGGACGGGTAATCACTGAAGCTTTCTTT
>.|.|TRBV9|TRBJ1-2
CASSPPRESYGYTF
TGTGCCAGCAGCCCCCCCCGGGAAAGCTATGGCTACACCTTC
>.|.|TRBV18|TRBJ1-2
CASSPEQDRGYTF
TGTGCCAGCTCACCAGAGCAGGACCGTGGCTACACCTTC
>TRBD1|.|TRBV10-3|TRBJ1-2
CAMGTEGNYGYTF
TGTGCCATGGGGACAGAAGGTAACTATGGCTACACCTTC
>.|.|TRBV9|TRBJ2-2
CASSPIEGAGELFF
TGTGCCAGCAGCCCCATAGAGGGGGCCGGGGAGCTGTTTTTT
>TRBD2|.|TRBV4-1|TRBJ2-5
CASSQWTSGGKPVETQYF
TGCGCCAGCAGTCAATGGACTAGCGGCGGAAAGCCGGTAGAGACCCAGTACTTC
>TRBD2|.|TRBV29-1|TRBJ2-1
CSVGKRGIYNEQFF
TGCAGCGTTGGAAAGCGGGGGATCTACAATGAGCAGTTCTTC
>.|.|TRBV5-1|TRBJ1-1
CASSLRSGARSTEAFF
TGCGCCAGCAGCTTGCGATCAGGGGCAAGGTCCACTGAAGCTTTCTTT
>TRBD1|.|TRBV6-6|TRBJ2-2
CASSLGQGYTGELFF
TGTGCCAGCAGTTTGGGACAGGGGTATACCGGGGAGCTGTTTTTT
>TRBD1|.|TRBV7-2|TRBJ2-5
CASSLWGQGRETQYF
TGTGCCAGCAGCTTATGGGGACAGGGTCGGGAGACCCAGTACTTC
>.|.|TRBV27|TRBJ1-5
CASTQGYGQPQHF
TGTGCCAGTACACAGGGTTACGGTCAGCCCCAGCATTTT
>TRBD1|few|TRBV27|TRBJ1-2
CASSAAGTGVYGYTF
TGTGCCAGCAGTGCCGCCGGGACAGGGGTTTATGGCTACACCTTC
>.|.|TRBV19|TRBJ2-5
CASSTVGVGTQYF
TGTGCCAGTAGTACGGTCGGGGTTGGGACCCAGTACTTC
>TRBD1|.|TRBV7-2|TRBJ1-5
CASSSISSGGGQPQHF
TGTGCCAGCAGCTCCATTTCTTCAGGGGGAGGGCAGCCCCAGCATTTT
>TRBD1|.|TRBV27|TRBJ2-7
CASTRPPGQSYEQYF
TGTGCCAGCACCCGTCCTCCGGGACAGAGCTACGAGCAGTACTTC
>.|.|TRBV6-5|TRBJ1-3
CASSRGGGTGNTIYF
TGTGCCAGCAGCCGGGGTGGGGGTACTGGAAACACCATATATTTT
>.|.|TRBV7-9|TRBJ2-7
CASSSRGPYEQYF
TGTGCCAGCAGCTCCCGGGGGCCGTACGAGCAGTACTTC
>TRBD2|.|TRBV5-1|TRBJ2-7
CASRSREGGEQYF
TGCGCCAGCAGATCGCGGGAGGGTGGGGAGCAGTACTTC
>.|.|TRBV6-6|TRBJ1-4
CASLSPGQSNEKLFF
TGTGCCAGCTTGTCTCCAGGACAGTCTAATGAAAAACTGTTTTTT
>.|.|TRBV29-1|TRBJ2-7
CSVSYRLYEQYF
TGCAGCGTTAGTTACAGACTCTACGAGCAGTACTTC
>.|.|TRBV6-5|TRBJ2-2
CASRGQPSGTGELFF
TGTGCCAGCAGAGGACAGCCATCGGGGACCGGGGAGCTGTTTTTT
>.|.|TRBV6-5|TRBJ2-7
CASSYSGASSYEQYF
TGTGCCAGCAGTTACTCGGGGGCAAGCTCCTACGAGCAGTACTTC
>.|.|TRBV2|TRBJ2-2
CASSWDGNVGELFF
TGTGCCAGCAGTTGGGACGGAAACGTAGGGGAGCTGTTTTTT
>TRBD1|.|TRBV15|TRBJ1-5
CATSSTTAGTGMSWRQPQHF
TGTGCCACCAGCAGCACCACCGCGGGGACAGGGATGAGTTGGCGTCAGCCCCAGCATTTT
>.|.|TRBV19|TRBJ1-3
CASSTGHGNTIYF
TGTGCCAGTAGTACGGGACACGGAAACACCATATATTTT
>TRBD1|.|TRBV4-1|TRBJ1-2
CASSRTGGSGYTF
TGCGCCAGCAGCCGGACAGGGGGCTCTGGCTACACCTTC
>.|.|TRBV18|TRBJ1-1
CASSPPVNTEAFF
TGTGCCAGCTCACCTCCGGTGAACACTGAAGCTTTCTTT
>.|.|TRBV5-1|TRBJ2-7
CASSSTTPGTGTGEQYF
TGCGCCAGCAGCTCCACCACCCCTGGGACCGGGACGGGTGAGCAGTACTTC
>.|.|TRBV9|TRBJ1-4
CASSVASYPGEKLFF
TGTGCCAGCAGCGTAGCTAGCTATCCGGGGGAAAAACTGTTTTTT
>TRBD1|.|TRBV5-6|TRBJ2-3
CASSRQGSTDTQYF
TGTGCCAGCAGCCGACAGGGGAGCACAGATACGCAGTATTTT
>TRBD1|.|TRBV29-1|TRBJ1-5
CSVTGDSNQPQHF
TGCAGTGTGACAGGGGATAGCAATCAGCCCCAGCATTTT
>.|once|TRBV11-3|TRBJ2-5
CASSLDGKETQYF
TGTGCCAGCAGCTTAGACGGGAAAGAGACCCAGTACTTC
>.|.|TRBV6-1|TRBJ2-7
CASRSDGITNEQYF
TGTGCCAGCAGGAGCGACGGGATTACCAACGAGCAGTACTTC
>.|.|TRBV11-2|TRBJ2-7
CASSNPSGASYEQYF
TGTGCCAGCAGCAACCCCTCAGGGGCTTCCTACGAGCAGTACTTC
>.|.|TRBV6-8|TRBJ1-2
CASPYGYTF
TGTGCCTCCCCTTATGGCTACACCTTC
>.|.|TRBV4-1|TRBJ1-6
CASSQDKGATYNSPLHF
TGCGCCAGCAGCCAAGATAAGGGCGCTACTTATAATTCACCCCTCCACTTT
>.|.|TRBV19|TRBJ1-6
CASSIGGIGNSPLHF
TGTGCCAGTAGTATAGGAGGGATTGGGAATTCACCCCTCCACTTT
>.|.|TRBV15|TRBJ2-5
CATSRDRRTQYF
TGTGCCACCAGCAGAGATAGGAGGACCCAGTACTTC
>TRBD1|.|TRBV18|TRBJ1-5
CASSLGQASNQPQHF
TGTGCCAGCTCACTGGGACAGGCTAGCAATCAGCCCCAGCATTTT
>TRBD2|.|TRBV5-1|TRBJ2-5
CASSQGLAGVETQYF
TGCGCCAGCAGCCAGGGACTAGCGGGAGTGGAGACCCAGTACTTC
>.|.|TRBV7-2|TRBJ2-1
CASSFSRYNEQFF
TGTGCCAGCAGCTTTTCCAGGTACAATGAGCAGTTCTTC
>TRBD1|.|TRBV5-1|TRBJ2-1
CASSLGGGGSSYNEQFF
TGCGCCAGCAGCTTGGGAGGGGGCGGTAGCTCCTACAATGAGCAGTTCTTC
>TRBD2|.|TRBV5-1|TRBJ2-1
CASSYTSGNNEQFF
TGCGCCAGCAGCTATACTAGCGGGAACAATGAGCAGTTCTTC
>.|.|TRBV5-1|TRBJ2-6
CASSSQVSGANVLTF
TGCGCCAGCAGCTCACAGGTATCTGGGGCCAACGTCCTGACTTTC
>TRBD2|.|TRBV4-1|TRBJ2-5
CASSIGLAGSQTQYF
TGCGCCAGCAGCATCGGACTAGCGGGGTCTCAGACCCAGTACTTC
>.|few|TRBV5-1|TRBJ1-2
CASSDQGSGYGYTF
TGCGCCAGCAGCGATCAGGGGTCGGGCTATGGCTACACCTTC
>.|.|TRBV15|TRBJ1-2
CATSRPDVYGYTF
TGTGCCACCAGCAGGCCAGACGTCTATGGCTACACCTTC
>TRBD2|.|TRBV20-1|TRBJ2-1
CSATLAGEQFF
TGCAGTGCTACTCTAGCGGGTGAGCAGTTCTTC
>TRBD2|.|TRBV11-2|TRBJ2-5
CASSPSPGTSGSSETQYF
TGTGCCAGCAGCCCATCCCCCGGGACTAGCGGGAGTAGCGAGACCCAGTACTTC
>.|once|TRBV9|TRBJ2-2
CASSVEKGTLFF
TGTGCCAGCAGCGTAGAAAAGGGGACGCTGTTTTTT
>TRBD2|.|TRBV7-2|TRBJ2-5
CASSLGGLTQETQYF
TGTGCCAGCAGCTTAGGGGGACTAACTCAAGAGACCCAGTACTTC
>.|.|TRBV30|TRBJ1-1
CAWTAYNTEAFF
TGTGCCTGGACGGCGTATAACACTGAAGCTTTCTTT
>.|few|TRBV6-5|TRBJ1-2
CASTDVKGGGYTF
TGTGCCAGCACCGACGTAAAGGGTGGAGGCTACACCTTC
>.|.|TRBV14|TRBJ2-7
CASSQEHTGSYEQYF
TGTGCCAGCAGCCAAGAACACACCGGCTCCTACGAGCAGTACTTC
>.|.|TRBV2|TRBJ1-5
CASTLEGDQPQHF
TGTGCCAGCACCTTGGAGGGGGATCAGCCCCAGCATTTT
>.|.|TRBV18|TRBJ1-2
CASSPLGGDYGYTF
TGTGCCAGCTCACCTCTAGGGGGGGACTATGGCTACACCTTC
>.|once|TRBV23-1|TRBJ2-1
CASSQSPGGLNEQFF
TGCGCCAGCAGTCAATCGCCAGGGGGACTCAATGAGCAGTTCTTC
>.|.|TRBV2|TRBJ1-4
CAGNGGIYEKLFF
TGTGCCGGAAACGGGGGGATCTATGAAAAACTGTTTTTT